This T cell receptor beta chain was recovered during a study of T cells expressing NK-cell markers. For the study at large: Sorted CD3+CD56+NKG2C+, CD3+CD56+NKG2C- and CD3+CD56-NKG2C+ T cells provided the TCR beta repertoires. Out of eight donors sequenced, seven tested HCMV-seropositive and the remaining one seronegative. Regarding the study as a whole: The study left the HCMV specificity of expanded NKG2C+ T cell clones unresolved. Topping the CD3+CD56-NKG2C+ fraction as well were these clonotypes, in a few donors.

TCRdb processed the 5' RACE reads again and assigns one entry to each CDR3 protein, with no DNA. This sample's table reports some 140,000 distinct CDR3 sequences. The length of the CDR3 is 13 residues. About this clonotype itself: Its specificity is unknown.

The specimen was blood T cells: a sorted CD56 or NKG2C T cell subset, CD4+ or CD8+ T cells, or bulk PBMC T cells (not recorded which). V and J are TRBV12-3 or TRBV12-4 and TRBJ2-1; TCRdb selects TRBD1, and the lack of DNA leaves this call unchecked. The receptor was isolated from a woman in her fifties or sixties in good health. CDR3 region: CASSPGLRNEQFF.